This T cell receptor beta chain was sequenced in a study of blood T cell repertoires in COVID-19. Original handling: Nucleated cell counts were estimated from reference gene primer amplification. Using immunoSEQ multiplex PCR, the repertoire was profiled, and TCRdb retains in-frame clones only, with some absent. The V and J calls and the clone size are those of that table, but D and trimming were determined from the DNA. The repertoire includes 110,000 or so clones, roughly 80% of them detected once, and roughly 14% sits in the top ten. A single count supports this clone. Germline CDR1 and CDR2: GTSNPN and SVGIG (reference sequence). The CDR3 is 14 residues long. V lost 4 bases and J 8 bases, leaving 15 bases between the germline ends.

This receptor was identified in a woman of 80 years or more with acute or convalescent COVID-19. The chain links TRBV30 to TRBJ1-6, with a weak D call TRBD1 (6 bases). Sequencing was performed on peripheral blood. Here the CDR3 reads CAWNRQVYDSPLHF. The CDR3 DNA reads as TGTGCCTGGAATCGACAGGTCTACGATTCACCCCTCCACTTT.